Listed below are T cell receptor beta chains from one sample, sequenced in a study of CXCR3-negative and CXCR3-positive naive CD8 T cells. TCRdb reprocessed the 5' RACE reads, keeping one entry per CDR3 protein, no DNA. The record lists about 130,000 distinct CDR3 sequences, of which the ten most abundant hold about 0.62%. Sequences were obtained from naive CXCR3+ CD8+ T cells from blood. The receptors come from a human donor in good health. Some clones in this sample may be carry-over from other donors' samples. The CDR3 runs from the conserved cysteine through the conserved F or W.

V,J,CDR3
TRBV29-1,TRBJ2-7,CSVVRSSYEQYF
TRBV7-9,TRBJ1-2,CASSYLFGEADGYTF
TRBV6-5,TRBJ2-7,CASSPLQGTYEQYF
TRBV20-1,TRBJ2-7,CSATPGLAGVGTIYEQYF
TRBV5-6,TRBJ2-1,CASSLVDNEQFF
TRBV28,TRBJ2-2,CASSLGLADDANTGELFF
TRBV6-1,TRBJ1-1,CASTGPGTAEAFF
TRBV6-6,TRBJ2-1,CASTLAGGPNEQFF
TRBV7-9,TRBJ2-5,CASSDGTSGGHQETQYF
TRBV29-1,TRBJ1-2,CSVEPGTVGYTF
TRBV10-3,TRBJ1-2,CAISEGGDDYGYTF
TRBV7-9,TRBJ1-2,CASSGGANYGYTF
TRBV12-3/TRBV12-4,TRBJ1-1,CASSSLDKNTEAFF
TRBV5-5,TRBJ2-5,CASSLELGVAAGGQETQYF
TRBV7-6,TRBJ1-1,CASSLVSLGQNTEAFF
TRBV29-1,TRBJ1-2,CSATEGATGGYTF
TRBV9,TRBJ2-1,CASSVGKPNEQFF
TRBV13,TRBJ2-1,CDSSSVGEHEQFF
TRBV5-1,TRBJ2-1,CASKSGGREQFF
TRBV7-2,TRBJ2-7,CASSLAWLGKQYF
TRBV14,TRBJ1-2,CASSQDFGRNYGYTF